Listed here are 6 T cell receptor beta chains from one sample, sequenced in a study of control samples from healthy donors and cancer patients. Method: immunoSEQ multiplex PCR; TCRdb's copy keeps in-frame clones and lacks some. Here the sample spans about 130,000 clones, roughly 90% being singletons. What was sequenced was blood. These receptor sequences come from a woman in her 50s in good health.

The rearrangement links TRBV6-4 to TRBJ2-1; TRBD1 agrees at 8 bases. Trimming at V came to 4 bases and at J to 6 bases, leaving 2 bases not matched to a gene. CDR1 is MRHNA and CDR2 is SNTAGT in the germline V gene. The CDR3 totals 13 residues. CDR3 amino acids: CASSGGQANEQFF. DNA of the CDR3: TGTGCCAGCAGTGGGGGACAGGCCAATGAGCAGTTCTTC.

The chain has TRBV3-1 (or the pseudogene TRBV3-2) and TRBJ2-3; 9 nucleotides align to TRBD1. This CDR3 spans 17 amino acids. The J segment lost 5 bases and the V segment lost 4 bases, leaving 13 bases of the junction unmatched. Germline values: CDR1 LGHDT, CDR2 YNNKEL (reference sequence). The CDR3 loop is CASSPALPGQGGDTQYF. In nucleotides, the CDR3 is TGTGCCAGCAGCCCAGCACTCCCGGGACAGGGAGGAGATACGCAGTATTTT.

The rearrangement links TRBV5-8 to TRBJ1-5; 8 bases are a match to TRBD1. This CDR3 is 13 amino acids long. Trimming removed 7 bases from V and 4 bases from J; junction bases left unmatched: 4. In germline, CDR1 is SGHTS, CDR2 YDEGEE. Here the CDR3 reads CASGQGGNQPQHF. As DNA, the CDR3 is TGTGCCAGCGGACAGGGCGGGAATCAGCCCCAGCATTTT.

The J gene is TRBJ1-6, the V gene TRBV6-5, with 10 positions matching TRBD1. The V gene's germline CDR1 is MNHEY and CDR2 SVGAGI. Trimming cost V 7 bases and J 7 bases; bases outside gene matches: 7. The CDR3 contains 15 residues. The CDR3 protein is CASNNRQGANSPLHF. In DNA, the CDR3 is TGTGCCAGCAATAACCGACAGGGGGCGAATTCACCCCTCCACTTT.

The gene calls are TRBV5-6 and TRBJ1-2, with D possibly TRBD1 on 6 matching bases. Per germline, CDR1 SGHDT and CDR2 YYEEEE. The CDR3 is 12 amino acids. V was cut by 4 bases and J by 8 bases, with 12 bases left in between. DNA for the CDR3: TGTGCCAGCAGCCCCCAGGGGCGAGGCTACACCTTC. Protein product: CASSPQGRGYTF.

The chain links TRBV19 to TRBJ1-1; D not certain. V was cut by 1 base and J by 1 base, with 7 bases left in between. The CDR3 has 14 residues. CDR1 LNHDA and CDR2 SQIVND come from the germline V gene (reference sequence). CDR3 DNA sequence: TGTGCCAGTAGTATAGGGGCAGCGAACACTGAAGCTTTCTTT. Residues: CASSIGAANTEAFF. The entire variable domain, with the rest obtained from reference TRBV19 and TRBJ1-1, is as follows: DGGITQSPKYLFRKEGQNVTLSCEQNLNHDAMYWYRQDPGQGLRLIYYSQIVNDFQKGDIAEGYSVSREKKESFPLTVTSAQKNPTAFYLCASSIGAANTEAFFGQGTRLTVV.